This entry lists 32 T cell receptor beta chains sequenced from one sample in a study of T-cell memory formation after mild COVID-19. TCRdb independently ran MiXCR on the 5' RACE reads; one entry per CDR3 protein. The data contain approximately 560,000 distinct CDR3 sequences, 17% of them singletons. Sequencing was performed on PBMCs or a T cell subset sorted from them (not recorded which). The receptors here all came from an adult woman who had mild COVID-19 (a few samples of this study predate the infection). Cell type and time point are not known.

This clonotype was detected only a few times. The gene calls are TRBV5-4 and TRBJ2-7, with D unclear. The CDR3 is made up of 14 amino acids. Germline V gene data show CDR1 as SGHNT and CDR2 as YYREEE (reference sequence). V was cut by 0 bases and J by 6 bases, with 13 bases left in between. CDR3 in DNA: TGTGCCAGCAGCTTGGATGTGGGTCGAAGCGAGCAGTACTTC. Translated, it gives CASSLDVGRSEQYF.

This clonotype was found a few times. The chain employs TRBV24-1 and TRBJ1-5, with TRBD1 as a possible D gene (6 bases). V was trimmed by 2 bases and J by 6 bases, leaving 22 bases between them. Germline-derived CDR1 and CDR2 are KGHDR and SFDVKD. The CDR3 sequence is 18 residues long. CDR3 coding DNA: TGTGCCACCAGTGATTCCTCCAGGGAGAGGGGGTTTGGTCAGCCCCAGCATTTT. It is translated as CATSDSSRERGFGQPQHF.

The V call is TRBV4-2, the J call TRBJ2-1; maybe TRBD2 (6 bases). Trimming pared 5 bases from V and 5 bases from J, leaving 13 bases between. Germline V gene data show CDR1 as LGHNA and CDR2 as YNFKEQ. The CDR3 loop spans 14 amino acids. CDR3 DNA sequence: TGTGCCAGCAGCGGGCTAGCGCGCCACAATGAGCAGTTCTTC. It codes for CASSGLARHNEQFF.

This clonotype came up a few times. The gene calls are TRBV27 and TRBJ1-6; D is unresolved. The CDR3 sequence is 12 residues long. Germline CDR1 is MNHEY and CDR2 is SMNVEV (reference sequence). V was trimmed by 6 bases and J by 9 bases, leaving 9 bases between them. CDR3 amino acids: CASSSAFSPLHF. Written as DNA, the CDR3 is TGTGCCAGCAGCTCGGCTTTTTCACCCCTCCACTTT.

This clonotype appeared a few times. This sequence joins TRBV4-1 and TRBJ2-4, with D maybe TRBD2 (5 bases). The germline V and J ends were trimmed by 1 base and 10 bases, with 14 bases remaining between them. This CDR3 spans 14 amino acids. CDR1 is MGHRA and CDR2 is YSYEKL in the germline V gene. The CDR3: CASSQGPGIYIQYF. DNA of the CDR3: TGCGCCAGCAGCCAAGGTCCGGGGATCTATATTCAGTACTTC.

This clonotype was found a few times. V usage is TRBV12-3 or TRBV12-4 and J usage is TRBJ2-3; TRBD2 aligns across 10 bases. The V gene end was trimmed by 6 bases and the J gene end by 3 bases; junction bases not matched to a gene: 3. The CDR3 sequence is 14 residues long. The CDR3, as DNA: TGTGCCAGCAGGAAACTAGCGGGAACAGATACGCAGTATTTT. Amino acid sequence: CASRKLAGTDTQYF.

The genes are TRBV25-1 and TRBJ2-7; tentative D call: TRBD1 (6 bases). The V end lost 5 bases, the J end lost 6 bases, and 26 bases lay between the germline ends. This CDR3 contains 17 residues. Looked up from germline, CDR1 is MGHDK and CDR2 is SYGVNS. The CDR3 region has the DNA TGTGCCAGCAGTTTTTTTACAGGGTGGATTGTCTACTTCGAGCAGTACTTC. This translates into CASSFFTGWIVYFEQYF.

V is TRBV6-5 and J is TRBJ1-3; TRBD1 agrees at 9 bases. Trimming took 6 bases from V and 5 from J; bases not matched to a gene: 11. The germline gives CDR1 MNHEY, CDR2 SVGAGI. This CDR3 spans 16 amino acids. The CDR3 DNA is TGTGCCAGCAGCCTTGGGACAGGGCGATATCGAAACACCATATATTTT. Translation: CASSLGTGRYRNTIYF.

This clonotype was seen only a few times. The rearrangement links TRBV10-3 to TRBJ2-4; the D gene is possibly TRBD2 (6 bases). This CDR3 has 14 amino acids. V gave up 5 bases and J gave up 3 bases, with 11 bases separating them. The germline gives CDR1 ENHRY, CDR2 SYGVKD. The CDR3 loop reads CAISPGEGKNIQYF. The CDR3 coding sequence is TGTGCCATCAGTCCGGGGGAAGGCAAAAACATTCAGTACTTC.

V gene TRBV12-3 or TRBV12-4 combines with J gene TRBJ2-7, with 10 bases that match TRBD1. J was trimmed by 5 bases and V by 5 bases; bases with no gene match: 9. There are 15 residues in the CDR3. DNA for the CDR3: TGTGCCAGCAGTGCAGGGGGACAGGGGACCCACGAGCAGTACTTC. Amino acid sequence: CASSAGGQGTHEQYF.

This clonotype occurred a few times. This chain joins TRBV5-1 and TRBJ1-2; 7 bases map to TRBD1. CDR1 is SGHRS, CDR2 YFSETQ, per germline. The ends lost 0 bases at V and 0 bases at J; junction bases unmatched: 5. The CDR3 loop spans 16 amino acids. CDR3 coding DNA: TGCGCCAGCAGCTTGGCCGGGACAGTTCCTAACTATGGCTACACCTTC. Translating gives CASSLAGTVPNYGYTF.

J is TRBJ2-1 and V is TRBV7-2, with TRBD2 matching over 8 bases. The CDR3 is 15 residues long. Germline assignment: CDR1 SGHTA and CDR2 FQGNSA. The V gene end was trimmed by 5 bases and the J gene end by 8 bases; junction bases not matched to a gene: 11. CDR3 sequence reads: CASSRTSLARDEQFF. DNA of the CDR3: TGTGCCAGCAGCCGGACTAGCTTAGCCCGAGATGAGCAGTTCTTC.

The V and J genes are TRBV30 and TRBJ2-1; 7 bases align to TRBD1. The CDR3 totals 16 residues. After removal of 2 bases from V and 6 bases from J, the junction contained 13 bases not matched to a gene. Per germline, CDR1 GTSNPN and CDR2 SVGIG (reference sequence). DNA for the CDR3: TGTGCCTGGAGTTTGTCGGGACAGCTTAGGGTCAATGAGCAGTTCTTC. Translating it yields CAWSLSGQLRVNEQFF.

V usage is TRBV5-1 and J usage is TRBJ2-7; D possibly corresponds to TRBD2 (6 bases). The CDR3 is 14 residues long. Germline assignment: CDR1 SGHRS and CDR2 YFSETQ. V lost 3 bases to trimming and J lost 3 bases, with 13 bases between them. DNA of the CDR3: TGCGCCAGCAGCTCCGGAGGGGTTCGCTACGAGCAGTACTTC. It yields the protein CASSSGGVRYEQYF. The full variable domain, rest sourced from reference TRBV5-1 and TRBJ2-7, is KAGVTQTPRYLIKTRGQQVTLSCSPISGHRSVSWYQQTPGQGLQFLFEYFSETQRNKGNFPGRFSGRQFSNSRSEMNVSTLELGDSALYLCASSSGGVRYEQYFGPGTRLTVT.

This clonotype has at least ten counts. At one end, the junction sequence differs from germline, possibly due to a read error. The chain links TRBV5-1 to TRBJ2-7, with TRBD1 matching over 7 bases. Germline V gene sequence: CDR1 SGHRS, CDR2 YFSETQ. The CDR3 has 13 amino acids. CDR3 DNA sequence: TGTGCCAGCAGTTTGACAGGGCCCTACGAGCAGTACTTC. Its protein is CASSLTGPYEQYF.

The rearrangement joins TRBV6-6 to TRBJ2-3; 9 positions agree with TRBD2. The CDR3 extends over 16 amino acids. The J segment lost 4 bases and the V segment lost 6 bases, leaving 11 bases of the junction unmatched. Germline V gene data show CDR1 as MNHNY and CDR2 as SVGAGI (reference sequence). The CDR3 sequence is CASSETGSGGPDTQYF. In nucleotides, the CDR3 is TGTGCCAGCAGCGAAACGGGTAGCGGGGGACCAGATACGCAGTATTTT.

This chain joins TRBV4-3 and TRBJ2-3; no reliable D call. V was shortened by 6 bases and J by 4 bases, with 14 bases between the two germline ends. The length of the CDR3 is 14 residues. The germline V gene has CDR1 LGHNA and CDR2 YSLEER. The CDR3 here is CASSMSSFPDTQYF. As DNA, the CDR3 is TGCGCCAGCAGTATGAGTAGCTTCCCAGATACGCAGTATTTT.

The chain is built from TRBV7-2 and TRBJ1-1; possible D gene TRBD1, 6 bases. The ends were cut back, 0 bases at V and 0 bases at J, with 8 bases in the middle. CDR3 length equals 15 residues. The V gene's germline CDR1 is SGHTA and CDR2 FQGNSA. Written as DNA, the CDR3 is TGTGCCAGCAGCTTAGCGGGACACATGAACACTGAAGCTTTCTTT. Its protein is CASSLAGHMNTEAFF.

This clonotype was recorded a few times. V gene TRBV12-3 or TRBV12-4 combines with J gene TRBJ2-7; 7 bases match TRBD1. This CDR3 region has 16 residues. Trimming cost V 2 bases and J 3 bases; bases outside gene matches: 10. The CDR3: CASSLISGGAIYEQYF. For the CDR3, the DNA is TGTGCCAGCAGTTTAATCTCAGGGGGAGCGATCTACGAGCAGTACTTC.

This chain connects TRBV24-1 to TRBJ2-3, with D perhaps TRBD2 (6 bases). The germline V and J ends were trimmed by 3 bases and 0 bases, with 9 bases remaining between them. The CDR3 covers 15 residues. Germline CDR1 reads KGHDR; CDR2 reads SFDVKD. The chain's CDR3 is CATSDNGGSTDTQYF. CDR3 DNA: TGTGCCACCAGTGATAATGGGGGGAGCACAGATACGCAGTATTTT.

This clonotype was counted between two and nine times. The CDR3 loop is CASSPWTSGRQKGTQYF. CDR3 in DNA: TGTGCCAGCAGCCCTTGGACTAGCGGGAGGCAAAAGGGGACGCAGTATTTT. The V call is TRBV3-1, the J call TRBJ2-3; 14 positions match TRBD2. CDR3 length: 17 residues. V gave up 4 bases and J gave up 9 bases; unmatched junction bases: 12. Germline V gene lookup returns CDR1 LGHDT and CDR2 YNNKEL (reference sequence).

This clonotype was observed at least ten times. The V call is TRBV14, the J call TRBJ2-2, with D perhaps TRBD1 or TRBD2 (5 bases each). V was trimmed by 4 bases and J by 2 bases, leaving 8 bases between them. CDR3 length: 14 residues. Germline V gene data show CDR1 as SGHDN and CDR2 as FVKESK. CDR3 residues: CASSRGLNTGELFF. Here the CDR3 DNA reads TGTGCCAGCAGCCGGGGGTTAAACACCGGGGAGCTGTTTTTT.

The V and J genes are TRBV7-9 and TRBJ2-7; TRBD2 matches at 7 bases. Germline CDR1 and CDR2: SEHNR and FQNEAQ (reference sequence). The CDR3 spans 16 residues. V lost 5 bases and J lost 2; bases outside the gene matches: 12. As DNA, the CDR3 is TGTGCCAGCAGCCCGCAAGCGGGAAAGGATCCCTACGAGCAGTACTTC. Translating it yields CASSPQAGKDPYEQYF.

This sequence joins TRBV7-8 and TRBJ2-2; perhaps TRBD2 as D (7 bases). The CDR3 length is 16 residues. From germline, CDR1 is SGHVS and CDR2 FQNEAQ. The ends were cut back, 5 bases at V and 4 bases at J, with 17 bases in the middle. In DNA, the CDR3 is TGTGCCAGCAGCCACTGGGGGGGGGCCTCCACCGGGGAGCTGTTTTTT. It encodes CASSHWGGASTGELFF.

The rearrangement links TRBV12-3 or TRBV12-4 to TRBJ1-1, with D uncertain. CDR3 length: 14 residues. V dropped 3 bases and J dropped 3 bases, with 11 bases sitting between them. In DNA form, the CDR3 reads TGTGCCAGCAGTTTTGTACGGCTAGACACTGAAGCTTTCTTT. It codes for CASSFVRLDTEAFF.

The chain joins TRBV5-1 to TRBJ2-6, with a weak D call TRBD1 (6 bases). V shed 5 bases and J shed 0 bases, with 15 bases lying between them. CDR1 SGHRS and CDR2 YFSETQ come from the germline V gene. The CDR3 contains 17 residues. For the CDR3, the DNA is TGCGCCAGCAGTCGTGGACAGACCATCTCTGGGGCCAACGTCCTGACTTTC. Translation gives CASSRGQTISGANVLTF.

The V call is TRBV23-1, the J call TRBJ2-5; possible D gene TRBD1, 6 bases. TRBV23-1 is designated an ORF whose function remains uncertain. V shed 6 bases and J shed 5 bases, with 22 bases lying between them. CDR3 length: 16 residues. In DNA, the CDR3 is TGCGCCAGCAGGAGGGGGTCGAGGGCCAACGGGGAGACCCAGTACTTC. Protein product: CASRRGSRANGETQYF.

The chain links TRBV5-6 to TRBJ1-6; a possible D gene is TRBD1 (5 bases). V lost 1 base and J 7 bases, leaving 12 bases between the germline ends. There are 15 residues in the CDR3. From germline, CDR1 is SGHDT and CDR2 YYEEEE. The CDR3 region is CASSLKWGWNSPLHF. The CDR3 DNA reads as TGTGCCAGCAGCTTGAAGTGGGGGTGGAATTCACCCCTCCACTTT.

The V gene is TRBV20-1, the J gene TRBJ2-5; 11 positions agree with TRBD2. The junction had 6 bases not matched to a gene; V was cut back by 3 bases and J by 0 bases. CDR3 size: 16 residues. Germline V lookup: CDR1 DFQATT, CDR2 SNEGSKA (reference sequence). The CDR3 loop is CSASSGTSGYQETQYF. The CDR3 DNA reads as TGCAGTGCTAGCTCCGGGACTAGCGGTTACCAAGAGACCCAGTACTTC.

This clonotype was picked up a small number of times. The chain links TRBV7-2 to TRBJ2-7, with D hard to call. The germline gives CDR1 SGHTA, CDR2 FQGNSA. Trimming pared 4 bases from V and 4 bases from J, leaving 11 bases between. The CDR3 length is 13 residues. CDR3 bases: TGTGCCAGCAGCTCACAACCTCTTTACGAGCAGTACTTC. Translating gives CASSSQPLYEQYF.

CDR3 region: CASSPLYQETQYF. CDR3 sequence (DNA): TGTGCCAGCAGTCCCCTGTACCAAGAGACCCAGTACTTC. The chain combines TRBV27 with TRBJ2-5, with D uncertain. This CDR3 region has 13 residues. The V end was cut by 5 bases, the J end by 0 bases, with 7 bases between. Germline V gene lookup returns CDR1 MNHEY and CDR2 SMNVEV (reference sequence).

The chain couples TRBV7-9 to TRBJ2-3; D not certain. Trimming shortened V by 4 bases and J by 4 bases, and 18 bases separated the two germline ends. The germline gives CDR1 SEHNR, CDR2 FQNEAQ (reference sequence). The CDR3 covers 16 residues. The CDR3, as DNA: TGTGCCAGCAGCTCTCCCATGATTCACCGGGCAGATACGCAGTATTTT. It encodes CASSSPMIHRADTQYF. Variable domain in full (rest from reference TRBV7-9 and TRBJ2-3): DTGVSQNPRHKITKRGQNVTFRCDPISEHNRLYWYRQTLGQGPEFLTYFQNEAQLEKSRLLSDRFSAERPKGSFSTLEIQRTEQGDSAMYLCASSSPMIHRADTQYFGPGTRLTVL.